The entry that follows covers one T cell receptor beta chain sequence. The source of the sample is a study of cytomegalovirus exposure and HLA in healthy donors. With 60 Vbeta and 13 Jbeta primers, the PCR was carried out. Generated by immunoSEQ multiplex PCR, the TCRdb table keeps only in-frame clones and is missing some. The sample lists around 130,000 clones, more than 65% occurring once. Healthy people donating bone marrow made up the donors. Sequencing was done on a sample of PBMCs. The sequence was collected from a man in his fifties in good health and CMV-seronegative.

The CDR3 DNA reads TGTGCCAGCAGCTTGACTAGCGGGGTTAACTCCTACAATGAGCAGTTCTTC. Translation gives CASSLTSGVNSYNEQFF. J is TRBJ2-1 and V is TRBV7-3, with 11 positions matching TRBD2. V was pared by 3 bases and J by 0 bases, with 4 bases of the junction left unmatched. Germline V gene sequence: CDR1 SGHTA, CDR2 FQGTGA. This CDR3 is 17 amino acids long. The whole variable domain, filled in from reference TRBV7-3 and TRBJ2-1, reads GAGVSQTPSNKVTEKGKYVELRCDPISGHTALYWYRQSLGQGPEFLIYFQGTGAADDSGLPNDRFFAVRPEGSVSTLKIQRTERGDSAVYLCASSLTSGVNSYNEQFFGPGTRLTVL.